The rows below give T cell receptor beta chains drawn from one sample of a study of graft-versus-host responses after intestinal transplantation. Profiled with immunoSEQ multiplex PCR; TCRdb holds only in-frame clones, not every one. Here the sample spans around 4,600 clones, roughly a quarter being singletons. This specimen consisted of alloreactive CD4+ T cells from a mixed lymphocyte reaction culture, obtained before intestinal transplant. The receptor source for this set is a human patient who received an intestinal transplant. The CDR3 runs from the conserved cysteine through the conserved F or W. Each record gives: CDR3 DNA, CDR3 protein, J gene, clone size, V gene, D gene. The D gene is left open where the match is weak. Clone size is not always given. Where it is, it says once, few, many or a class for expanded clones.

cdr3_nt: TGTGCCTGGACGGGACAACGGAATTCACCCCTCCACTTT; cdr3_aa: CAWTGQRNSPLHF; j_call: TRBJ1-6; clone_size: -; v_call: TRBV30; d_call: -
cdr3_nt: TGTGCCAGCAGCTTAAGGCCTTTCTATGGCTACACCTTC; cdr3_aa: CASSLRPFYGYTF; j_call: TRBJ1-2; clone_size: few; v_call: TRBV7-3; d_call: -
cdr3_nt: TGTGCCAGCAGTTCGCACAGAAACCCCTACGAGCAGTACTTC; cdr3_aa: CASSSHRNPYEQYF; j_call: TRBJ2-7; clone_size: -; v_call: TRBV28; d_call: -
cdr3_nt: TGTGCCAGCAGACAGGGGTCCTACAATGAGCAGTTCTTC; cdr3_aa: CASRQGSYNEQFF; j_call: TRBJ2-1; clone_size: -; v_call: TRBV2; d_call: TRBD1
cdr3_nt: TGTGCCAGCAGTTCGGCCGGGACAGGGACATACGAGCAGTACTTC; cdr3_aa: CASSSAGTGTYEQYF; j_call: TRBJ2-7; clone_size: -; v_call: TRBV6-6; d_call: TRBD1
cdr3_nt: TGTGCCAGCTCACCCCGCCCGGGACAGGGGACAGGGAACACTGAAGCTTTCTTT; cdr3_aa: CASSPRPGQGTGNTEAFF; j_call: TRBJ1-1; clone_size: -; v_call: TRBV18; d_call: TRBD1
cdr3_nt: TGTGCCAGCAGCTTGGTACCGACTAGGATAGATACGCAGTATTTT; cdr3_aa: CASSLVPTRIDTQYF; j_call: TRBJ2-3; clone_size: medium-sized; v_call: TRBV5-6; d_call: -
cdr3_nt: TGTGCCAGCAGTTTAGTCGGGTCCTACAATGAGCAGTTCTTC; cdr3_aa: CASSLVGSYNEQFF; j_call: TRBJ2-1; clone_size: -; v_call: TRBV27; d_call: -
cdr3_nt: TGTGCCAGCAGCTTTACGACTAGCGGAACATACGAGCAGTACTTC; cdr3_aa: CASSFTTSGTYEQYF; j_call: TRBJ2-7; clone_size: -; v_call: TRBV6-6; d_call: TRBD2
cdr3_nt: TGTGCCAGCAGCTTTGGGAAGCTAGATACGCAGTATTTT; cdr3_aa: CASSFGKLDTQYF; j_call: TRBJ2-3; clone_size: few; v_call: TRBV7-6; d_call: -
cdr3_nt: TGTGCCAGCAGACTTCGGGGGGGCCAAGAGACCCAGTACTTC; cdr3_aa: CASRLRGGQETQYF; j_call: TRBJ2-5; clone_size: few; v_call: TRBV7-2; d_call: TRBD2
cdr3_nt: TGTGCCAGCTCCTTCGACAGGGGAAAGACCCAGTACTTC; cdr3_aa: CASSFDRGKTQYF; j_call: TRBJ2-5; clone_size: -; v_call: TRBV5-8; d_call: TRBD1
cdr3_nt: TGTGCCAGCAGTCGGACGGATAGCAATCAGCCCCAGCATTTT; cdr3_aa: CASSRTDSNQPQHF; j_call: TRBJ1-5; clone_size: few; v_call: TRBV6-1; d_call: -
cdr3_nt: TGTGCCAGCAGGATACTAGGAGGGCGGTGGAGCTACGAGCAGTACTTC; cdr3_aa: CASRILGGRWSYEQYF; j_call: TRBJ2-7; clone_size: -; v_call: TRBV6-9; d_call: -
cdr3_nt: TGTGCCAGCAGCTTGGGGGCAACTAATGAAAAACTGTTTTTT; cdr3_aa: CASSLGATNEKLFF; j_call: TRBJ1-4; clone_size: large; v_call: TRBV5-4; d_call: -
cdr3_nt: TGTGCCAGCAGTCTGCACAGGGGGCAAGAGACCCAGTACTTC; cdr3_aa: CASSLHRGQETQYF; j_call: TRBJ2-5; clone_size: few; v_call: TRBV6-1; d_call: TRBD1
cdr3_nt: TGCGCCAGCAGCCAATGGGGACAGGGCTGGGATACGCAGTATTTT; cdr3_aa: CASSQWGQGWDTQYF; j_call: TRBJ2-3; clone_size: few; v_call: TRBV4-1; d_call: TRBD1
cdr3_nt: TGTGCCACCAGCAGACCAGGGTATAACACTGAAGCTTTCTTT; cdr3_aa: CATSRPGYNTEAFF; j_call: TRBJ1-1; clone_size: medium-sized; v_call: TRBV15; d_call: -
cdr3_nt: TGTGCCACCACGGGACAGGGTCTTACTGGGGCCAACGTCCTGACTTTC; cdr3_aa: CATTGQGLTGANVLTF; j_call: TRBJ2-6; clone_size: -; v_call: TRBV19; d_call: TRBD1
cdr3_nt: TGTGCCAGCAGCTTAGGGGGGCCCTATAATTCACCCCTCCACTTT; cdr3_aa: CASSLGGPYNSPLHF; j_call: TRBJ1-6; clone_size: few; v_call: TRBV7-6; d_call: -
cdr3_nt: TGTGCCAGCAGCGTAGGGACAGGGCCCCACTCTGGAAACACCATATATTTT; cdr3_aa: CASSVGTGPHSGNTIYF; j_call: TRBJ1-3; clone_size: -; v_call: TRBV9; d_call: TRBD1
cdr3_nt: TGTGCCAGCAGCTTGGGCGCGGCTTGGGAGCGGAATACGCAGTATTTT; cdr3_aa: CASSLGAAWERNTQYF; j_call: TRBJ2-3; clone_size: -; v_call: TRBV7-3; d_call: -
cdr3_nt: TGTGCCAGCAGGACAGGGCTCTCTGGAAACACCATATATTTT; cdr3_aa: CASRTGLSGNTIYF; j_call: TRBJ1-3; clone_size: medium-sized; v_call: TRBV6-1; d_call: TRBD1
cdr3_nt: TGTGCCAGCAGTCCCAACGGGCAAAACATTCAGTACTTC; cdr3_aa: CASSPNGQNIQYF; j_call: TRBJ2-4; clone_size: -; v_call: TRBV6-5; d_call: -
cdr3_nt: TGTGCCAGCACCCTATCGGACAGTAATACGCAGTATTTT; cdr3_aa: CASTLSDSNTQYF; j_call: TRBJ2-3; clone_size: few; v_call: TRBV25-1; d_call: -
cdr3_nt: TGTGCCAGCAGCTTAAGACAACGTTTCTCTGGAAACACCATATATTTT; cdr3_aa: CASSLRQRFSGNTIYF; j_call: TRBJ1-3; clone_size: medium-sized; v_call: TRBV7-8; d_call: -
cdr3_nt: TGTGCCAGCAATGCGGAGCGGGGAAAAGAGACCCAGTACTTC; cdr3_aa: CASNAERGKETQYF; j_call: TRBJ2-5; clone_size: -; v_call: TRBV2; d_call: TRBD2
cdr3_nt: TGTGCCAGCACCTCGGAGGGTCTCCTCACTGAAGCTTTCTTT; cdr3_aa: CASTSEGLLTEAFF; j_call: TRBJ1-1; clone_size: -; v_call: TRBV6-5; d_call: -
cdr3_nt: TGTGCCAGCAGCTTCGACCTGAGCTCCTACAATGAGCAGTTCTTC; cdr3_aa: CASSFDLSSYNEQFF; j_call: TRBJ2-1; clone_size: medium-sized; v_call: TRBV5-6; d_call: -
cdr3_nt: TGTGCCAGCAGCTTGGGACGGGGGGTGTACAATGAGCAGTTCTTC; cdr3_aa: CASSLGRGVYNEQFF; j_call: TRBJ2-1; clone_size: few; v_call: TRBV7-2; d_call: TRBD2
cdr3_nt: TGTGCCAGCAGCTCGACAGGTTCTCCCTCTGGGGCCAACGTCCTGACTTTC; cdr3_aa: CASSSTGSPSGANVLTF; j_call: TRBJ2-6; clone_size: -; v_call: TRBV11-3; d_call: -
cdr3_nt: TGTGCCAGCAGTGCCGACAGGCGAAGCTCCTACGAGCAGTACTTC; cdr3_aa: CASSADRRSSYEQYF; j_call: TRBJ2-7; clone_size: many; v_call: TRBV6-1; d_call: -
cdr3_nt: TGTGCCAGCAGTTACAACAGGGATAATTCACCCCTCCACTTT; cdr3_aa: CASSYNRDNSPLHF; j_call: TRBJ1-6; clone_size: -; v_call: TRBV6-4; d_call: -
cdr3_nt: TGTGCCAGCAGCGTAGGGGCAGGGGTAGGGTACACTGAAGCTTTCTTT; cdr3_aa: CASSVGAGVGYTEAFF; j_call: TRBJ1-1; clone_size: -; v_call: TRBV9; d_call: -
cdr3_nt: TGTGCCAGCAGCTTAATGGGACTAGCAGCGGATACGCAGTATTTT; cdr3_aa: CASSLMGLAADTQYF; j_call: TRBJ2-3; clone_size: medium-sized; v_call: TRBV7-3; d_call: TRBD2
cdr3_nt: TGTGCCAGCTCACCACCAGCGGGAAAGCAAGAGACCCAGTACTTC; cdr3_aa: CASSPPAGKQETQYF; j_call: TRBJ2-5; clone_size: -; v_call: TRBV18; d_call: TRBD2
cdr3_nt: TGTGCCAGCAGCAACTTATGGGGCGGGGAAGCATATAGCACAGATACGCAGTATTTT; cdr3_aa: CASSNLWGGEAYSTDTQYF; j_call: TRBJ2-3; clone_size: few; v_call: TRBV7-9; d_call: -
cdr3_nt: TGTGCCAGCAGCTTAGGGGGACAGGGGCGGCCGCCCCAGCATTTT; cdr3_aa: CASSLGGQGRPPQHF; j_call: TRBJ1-5; clone_size: -; v_call: TRBV7-8; d_call: TRBD1
cdr3_nt: TGTGCCAGTAGTATTTTAACTAGCGGGAGGAATACGCAGTATTTT; cdr3_aa: CASSILTSGRNTQYF; j_call: TRBJ2-3; clone_size: few; v_call: TRBV19; d_call: TRBD2
cdr3_nt: TGTGCCAGCAAGAGACCGATGAACACTGAAGCTTTCTTT; cdr3_aa: CASKRPMNTEAFF; j_call: TRBJ1-1; clone_size: large; v_call: TRBV28; d_call: -
cdr3_nt: TGCGCCAGCAGTGACAGGCTCAATCAGCCCCAGCATTTT; cdr3_aa: CASSDRLNQPQHF; j_call: TRBJ1-5; clone_size: large; v_call: TRBV10-2; d_call: -
cdr3_nt: TGTGCCAGCAGTGTGAGCAGGGGTAGCGAGCAGTACTTC; cdr3_aa: CASSVSRGSEQYF; j_call: TRBJ2-7; clone_size: -; v_call: TRBV6-1; d_call: -
cdr3_nt: TGTGCCAGCAGACCGACTAGCGGGAAAGAGACCCAGTACTTC; cdr3_aa: CASRPTSGKETQYF; j_call: TRBJ2-5; clone_size: few; v_call: TRBV7-3; d_call: TRBD2
cdr3_nt: TGTGCCAGCAGTTTAACCCTTCCCTCCGCCGGGGAGCTGTTTTTT; cdr3_aa: CASSLTLPSAGELFF; j_call: TRBJ2-2; clone_size: medium-sized; v_call: TRBV27; d_call: -
cdr3_nt: TGTGCCAGCAGTCCCGACAGAGGGTCCTCGTATGGCTACACCTTC; cdr3_aa: CASSPDRGSSYGYTF; j_call: TRBJ1-2; clone_size: few; v_call: TRBV6-9; d_call: -
cdr3_nt: TGTGCCAGTAGTATAGGGGACGCTCAGCCCCAGCATTTT; cdr3_aa: CASSIGDAQPQHF; j_call: TRBJ1-5; clone_size: few; v_call: TRBV19; d_call: -
cdr3_nt: TGTGCCAGCAGCGTAGCTCCGACAGGGGGATACACTGAAGCTTTCTTT; cdr3_aa: CASSVAPTGGYTEAFF; j_call: TRBJ1-1; clone_size: few; v_call: TRBV9; d_call: TRBD1
cdr3_nt: TGTGCCAGCAGTTTAACGTGGGTCCAAGAGACCCAGTACTTC; cdr3_aa: CASSLTWVQETQYF; j_call: TRBJ2-5; clone_size: few; v_call: TRBV28; d_call: -
cdr3_nt: TGTGCCAGCAGCCAGGGGACTAGCGGGAGTAATGAGCAGTTCTTC; cdr3_aa: CASSQGTSGSNEQFF; j_call: TRBJ2-1; clone_size: -; v_call: TRBV11-2; d_call: TRBD2
cdr3_nt: TGTGCCAGCAGCCGACTAGCGGGGATGAACACCGGGGAGCTGTTTTTT; cdr3_aa: CASSRLAGMNTGELFF; j_call: TRBJ2-2; clone_size: -; v_call: TRBV7-3; d_call: TRBD2
cdr3_nt: TGTGCCAGCAGCCAAGTCCCAGCCGTCACCGGCGGGGAGCTGTTTTTT; cdr3_aa: CASSQVPAVTGGELFF; j_call: TRBJ2-2; clone_size: -; v_call: TRBV14; d_call: -
cdr3_nt: TGTGCCAGCAGCTTAGCTTTACTAGCGGGATCCAAAAACATTCAGTACTTC; cdr3_aa: CASSLALLAGSKNIQYF; j_call: TRBJ2-4; clone_size: -; v_call: TRBV7-9; d_call: TRBD2
cdr3_nt: TGCGCCAGCAGTATGTGGATGCTAACGCAACAAAGTCGGGCCAACGTCCTGACTTTC; cdr3_aa: CASSMWMLTQQSRANVLTF; j_call: TRBJ2-6; clone_size: -; v_call: TRBV23-1; d_call: -
cdr3_nt: TGTGCCAGCAGCTTAACCCAGAACTTTAACTATGGCTACACCTTC; cdr3_aa: CASSLTQNFNYGYTF; j_call: TRBJ1-2; clone_size: few; v_call: TRBV7-6; d_call: -
cdr3_nt: TGTGCCAGCAGTTACCGACTTAGACAGGTCTACGAGCAGTACTTC; cdr3_aa: CASSYRLRQVYEQYF; j_call: TRBJ2-7; clone_size: -; v_call: TRBV6-5; d_call: -